This T cell receptor (beta chain) emerged from a study of blood T cell repertoires in COVID-19. At the level of the study: Samples taken during acute and convalescent COVID-19 were collected in the United States, Italy and Spain. PBMCs, B-cell-depleted T cells, or T cells were the source of the cDNA or gDNA that made up the material.

Germline trimming cut 3 bases from V and 4 bases from J; bases unmatched to any gene: 14. This CDR3 spans 20 amino acids. Germline assignment: CDR1 SGHDN and CDR2 FVKESK. The data were produced by immunoSEQ multiplex PCR, yet TCRdb's version contains in-frame clones alone and is incomplete. The sample includes 140,000 to 150,000 clones, about 87% of them seen just once. Sequencing was performed on peripheral blood. The genes are TRBV14 and TRBJ2-3; 15 nucleotides align to TRBD2. The TCR comes from a human donor in a cohort sampled during active COVID-19. The DNA for the CDR3 is TGTGCCAGCAGCCATGACGGACTAGCGGGAGGGCCGAGGGGATCAGATACGCAGTATTTT. It is translated as CASSHDGLAGGPRGSDTQYF.